Presented here are 21 T cell receptor beta chains from one specimen sequenced in a study of shared clonotypes between healthy human individuals. The repertoire was sequenced with immunoSEQ multiplex PCR; TCRdb's copy has only in-frame clones and lacks some. The sample consists of 230,000 or so clones, 60% to 70% of them appearing once. Material for sequencing was memory CD4+ T cells sorted from blood. Subset here: CD45RA-negative fraction. All receptors derive from a man aged 25-45 years in good health.

The rearrangement links TRBV10-3 to TRBJ2-7; 8 nucleotides agree with TRBD1. Germline CDR1 ENHRY, CDR2 SYGVKD. The CDR3 contains 15 residues. With 2 bases clipped from V and 1 base from J, the junction kept 4 bases outside the gene matches. The CDR3 DNA reads as TGTGCCATCAGTGAGATCACAGGGGGGTCCTACGAGCAGTACTTC. It is translated as CAISEITGGSYEQYF.

The chain is built from TRBV19 and TRBJ1-1; the match to TRBD1 covers 7 bases. The CDR3 runs 15 residues. Per the germline V gene, CDR1 is LNHDA and CDR2 is SQIVND (reference sequence). J lost 1 base, V lost 4 bases, and 6 bases had no gene match. The CDR3 DNA is TGTGCCAGTAGTAGCGGACAGGTGTCGAACACTGAAGCTTTCTTT. This translates into CASSSGQVSNTEAFF.

This chain links TRBV5-8 with TRBJ2-2; 7 bases are a match to TRBD1. V shed 4 bases, J shed 3 bases, and the junction held 6 bases outside the gene matches. The CDR3 length is 15 residues. The germline V gene encodes CDR1 SGHTS and CDR2 YDEGEE. CDR3 residues: CASSRTGAHTGELFF. CDR3 in DNA: TGTGCCAGCAGCCGCACAGGGGCGCACACCGGGGAGCTGTTTTTT.

DNA of the CDR3: TGTGCCAGCTCCCAACTCAGGACAGGACGGGTGGGCACTGAAGCTTTCTTT. This codes for CASSQLRTGRVGTEAFF. The chain uses TRBV18 and TRBJ1-1; TRBD1 agrees at 7 bases. CDR1 KGHSH and CDR2 LQKENI come from the germline V gene. CDR3 length: 17 residues. V lost 6 bases to trimming and J lost 4 bases; unmatched junction nucleotides: 17.

This chain uses TRBV18 with TRBJ2-1, with TRBD2 matching over 14 bases. Losses at the gene ends were 3 bases for V and 9 bases for J; bases not matched to a gene: 16. Germline CDR1 KGHSH, CDR2 LQKENI. CDR3 size: 19 residues. As DNA, the CDR3 is TGTGCCAGCTCACCCCCGCTGGGGCAGGGACTAGCGGGAGTCGGTGAGCAGTTCTTC. The encoded protein is CASSPPLGQGLAGVGEQFF.

This chain joins TRBV16 and TRBJ1-2; the D is unclear. The CDR3 spans 12 residues. Germline CDR1 is KGHSY and CDR2 is FQNENV. V was shortened by 0 bases and J by 6 bases, with 5 bases between the two germline ends. DNA of the CDR3: TGTGCCAGCAGCCAATCGCGGAATGGCTACACCTTC. Residues: CASSQSRNGYTF.

The chain couples TRBV9 to TRBJ2-6; no clear D. The germline CDR1 and CDR2 sequences are SGDLS and YYNGEE. The V end was cut by 3 bases, the J end by 0 bases, with 10 bases between. This CDR3 contains 16 residues. The CDR3 here is CASSGGGGSGANVLTF. CDR3 nucleotides: TGTGCCAGCAGCGGAGGTGGTGGCTCTGGGGCCAACGTCCTGACTTTC.

J is TRBJ1-1 and V is TRBV18; no reliable D call. V was clipped by 4 bases and J by 11 bases, with 14 bases between them. This CDR3 region has 12 residues. Germline CDR1 is KGHSH and CDR2 is LQKENI. For the CDR3, the DNA is TGTGCCAGCTCACTCGGAGGAGGGCGGGCTTTCTTT. It specifies CASSLGGGRAFF.

This clone was observed a few times. The chain couples TRBV5-1 to TRBJ2-7; 7 bases match TRBD1. The V gene end was trimmed by 2 bases and the J gene end by 4 bases; junction bases not matched to a gene: 9. CDR3 size: 15 residues. The germline V gene encodes CDR1 SGHRS and CDR2 YFSETQ. The CDR3 reads CASSLMRGREYEQYF. The CDR3 coding sequence is TGCGCCAGCAGCTTAATGAGGGGGCGAGAATACGAGCAGTACTTC.

J is TRBJ2-7 and V is TRBV18; 8 bases map to TRBD1. V shed 3 bases and J 5 bases; nucleotides not matched to a gene: 6. Looked up from germline, CDR1 is KGHSH and CDR2 is LQKENI. The CDR3 has 14 residues. The CDR3 coding sequence is TGTGCCAGCTCACCCCCTAAGGACAGGGACGAGCAGTACTTC. Translated: CASSPPKDRDEQYF.

This clone was counted only a few times. This sequence joins TRBV7-9 and TRBJ1-1, with TRBD1 as a possible D gene (6 bases). The CDR3 sequence is 11 residues long. Germline V gives CDR1 SEHNR, CDR2 FQNEAQ (reference sequence). Trimming removed 6 bases from V and 6 bases from J, with 8 bases in between. The CDR3 spells CASSEGAEAFF. CDR3 DNA sequence: TGTGCCAGCAGTGAGGGGGCTGAAGCTTTCTTT.

This clone has just a few counts. This chain joins TRBV19 and TRBJ2-1; TRBD2 aligns across 12 bases. Germline V gene sequence: CDR1 LNHDA, CDR2 SQIVND (reference sequence). Trimming at V came to 4 bases and at J to 4 bases, leaving 2 bases not matched to a gene. There are 15 residues in the CDR3. The CDR3 spells CASSTSGRAYNEQFF. The CDR3 DNA sequence: TGTGCCAGTAGTACTAGCGGGAGGGCTTACAATGAGCAGTTCTTC.

This clone was counted a few times. The chain uses TRBV28 and TRBJ2-4; 7 bases align to TRBD1. V trimming: 1 base; J trimming: 12 bases; junction bases outside the gene matches: 9. This CDR3 contains 14 residues. Per germline, CDR1 MDHEN and CDR2 SYDVKM. DNA for the CDR3: TGTGCCAGCAGTTTATTCAGACAGGGAAAGAGTCAGTACTTC. Its protein product is CASSLFRQGKSQYF.

The chain uses TRBV11-2 and TRBJ1-3, with 7 bases aligning to TRBD1. V gave up 5 bases and J gave up 0 bases; unmatched junction bases: 7. In germline, CDR1 is SGHAT, CDR2 FQNNGV. The CDR3 runs 16 residues. Here the CDR3 DNA reads TGTGCCAGCAGCCCCCGACAGGGTAACTCTGGAAACACCATATATTTT. It translates to CASSPRQGNSGNTIYF. Using reference TRBV11-2 and TRBJ1-3 for the parts outside the CDR3, the full variable domain is EAGVAQSPRYKIIEKRQSVAFWCNPISGHATLYWYQQILGQGPKLLIQFQNNGVVDDSQLPKDRFSAERLKGVDSTLKIQPAKLEDSAVYLCASSPRQGNSGNTIYFGEGSWLTVV.

The CDR3 DNA reads as TGTGCCAGCAGCTCCGTGGGGACACACTGGCATTTT. Translation gives CASSSVGTHWHF. V and J are TRBV7-9 and TRBJ1-5; D might be TRBD1 (6 bases). The CDR3 runs to 12 residues. CDR1 is SEHNR, CDR2 FQNEAQ, per germline (reference sequence). The ends were cut back, 4 bases at V and 15 bases at J, with 16 bases in the middle. Filled out from reference TRBV7-9 and TRBJ1-5, the complete variable domain reads DTGVSQNPRHKITKRGQNVTFRCDPISEHNRLYWYRQTLGQGPEFLTYFQNEAQLEKSRLLSDRFSAERPKGSFSTLEIQRTEQGDSAMYLCASSSVGTHWHFGDGTRLSIL.

Remarks on this clone: A junction end diverges from the germline sequence, so it may reflect a read error. The chain uses TRBV27 and TRBJ2-6; 7 bases are shared with TRBD2. CDR3 length: 13 residues. Germline CDR1 and CDR2: MNHEY and SMNVEV (reference sequence). CDR3 amino acids: CASSLGGVNVLTF. The DNA for the CDR3 is TGTGCCAGCAGTTTAGGGGGGGTCAACGTCCTGACTTTC.

The CDR3 nucleotides read TGTGCCAGCAGCCCAACCGGGACAGGAAAAAATCAGCCCCAGCATTTT. Protein product: CASSPTGTGKNQPQHF. The genes are TRBV28 and TRBJ1-5; 8 bases map to TRBD1. Unmatched junction bases numbered 11, after V lost 6 bases and J lost 4 bases. The V gene's germline CDR1 is MDHEN and CDR2 SYDVKM. CDR3 length: 16 residues.

This chain links TRBV2 with TRBJ2-7; TRBD1 aligns across 9 bases. Per germline, CDR1 SNHLY and CDR2 FYNNEI. This CDR3 spans 14 amino acids. Germline trimming cut 7 bases from V and 6 bases from J; bases unmatched to any gene: 10. The CDR3 nucleotides are TGTGCCAGCACCACAGGGGGCGGTCTCCCCGAGCAGTACTTC. The encoded protein is CASTTGGGLPEQYF.

This sequence joins TRBV7-2 and TRBJ2-7; TRBD1 aligns across 7 bases. The ends lost 6 bases at V and 2 bases at J; junction bases unmatched: 7. The CDR3 consists of 14 residues. Germline V CDR1 and CDR2: SGHTA, FQGNSA. CDR3 DNA: TGTGCCAGCAGGGTCGCAGGGGGTCCCTACGAGCAGTACTTC. Protein: CASRVAGGPYEQYF.

The CDR3 nucleotides read TGTGCCAGCAGCCCCCGGACACGCCGAGGAAAGTACGAGCAGTACTTC. Translating gives CASSPRTRRGKYEQYF. The chain couples TRBV5-6 to TRBJ2-7; maybe TRBD1 (5 bases). CDR3 length equals 16 residues. V dropped 4 bases and J dropped 4 bases, with 21 bases sitting between them. Germline V gene sequence: CDR1 SGHDT, CDR2 YYEEEE.

The V call is TRBV7-3, the J call TRBJ2-5, with D maybe TRBD2 (6 bases). Per germline, CDR1 SGHTA and CDR2 FQGTGA. V lost 5 bases and J lost 4, with 14 bases in between. This CDR3 is built from 14 residues. CDR3 coding DNA: TGTGCCAGCAGCCGAACCGGGGGTTCAGAGACCCAGTACTTC. Translation: CASSRTGGSETQYF.